The present T cell receptor beta chain was sequenced within a study of blood T cell repertoires in COVID-19. V was pared by 3 bases and J by 1 base, with 4 bases of the junction left unmatched. This CDR3 has 15 residues. Per the germline V gene, CDR1 is SGDLS and CDR2 is YYNGEE. Clones were read by immunoSEQ multiplex PCR, and TCRdb kept only the in-frame ones, dropping some. The table has 150,000 to 200,000 clones, about three quarters seen once. This sequence joins TRBV9 and TRBJ2-4; TRBD1 matches at 7 bases. The sequenced sample consisted of peripheral blood. The receptor was isolated from an elderly woman with active or convalescent COVID-19. CDR3 DNA sequence: TGTGCCAGCAGCGCGACAGGGTCCGCCAAAAACATTCAGTACTTC. Translated, it gives CASSATGSAKNIQYF.